Described below is a single T cell receptor beta chain sequence and its context. Antigen unknown. The CDR3 is 16 amino acids. Germline trimming cut 6 bases from V and 3 bases from J; bases unmatched to any gene: 8. CDR1 is MNHEY, CDR2 SMNVEV, per germline (reference sequence). These data are taken from a study of T cell responses to AZD1222 COVID-19 vaccine. Study in general: It was second doses at about 4 or about 12 weeks that were pooled. Findings and caveats of the study: Clonal diversity was possibly underestimated, and white British individuals and females predominated among donors. Repertoire sampling was restricted to post-peak T cell response timepoints. Distributed over spike, vaccine-associated CD4 TCRs predominated at 160-218 and 743-854.

Here immunoSEQ multiplex PCR was the method, and the copy in TCRdb shows in-frame clones only, minus some. The sample shows 200,000 or so clones, roughly 92% of them seen only once. The V call is TRBV27, the J call TRBJ1-6; 7 bases are a match to TRBD1. The sequencing used peripheral blood, collected on day 0 of AZD1222 vaccination. This sequence was found in an adult in good health. CDR3 region: CASRSGQQNYNSPLHF. The CDR3 DNA is TGTGCCAGCAGATCGGGACAGCAAAACTATAATTCACCCCTCCACTTT.